The source of this T cell receptor (beta chain) is a study of blood T cell repertoires in COVID-19. Background on the study: Donors in Cohort 3 who had recovered were those with two negative PCRs, healthcare professional clearance, or resolution of their symptoms. In each case, the material was cDNA or gDNA derived from T cells, B-cell-depleted T cells, or PBMCs.

This clone was counted once. TCRdb keeps only in-frame clones here, not all; method: immunoSEQ multiplex PCR. Among under 200,000 clones listed, roughly 86% were seen once. The sample taken for sequencing was PBMCs or T cells enriched from blood (not recorded which). The receptor was derived from a woman aged 40 to 50 in a cohort exposed to, infected with or recovered from COVID-19 (not recorded which).

The CDR3 here is CASSEGLSNQPQHF. The CDR3 nucleotides read TGTGCCAGCAGCGAGGGACTTAGCAATCAGCCCCAGCATTTT. The V and J genes are TRBV9 and TRBJ1-5; D is possibly TRBD1 (5 bases). This CDR3 comprises 14 residues. Trimming pared 3 bases from V and 0 bases from J, leaving 7 bases between. CDR1 SGDLS and CDR2 YYNGEE come from the germline V gene. The full variable domain, completed using reference TRBV9 and TRBJ1-5, is DSGVTQTPKHLITATGQRVTLRCSPRSGDLSVYWYQQSLDQGLQFLIQYYNGEERAKGNILERFSAQQFPDLHSELNLSSLELGDSALYFCASSEGLSNQPQHFGDGTRLSIL.